This note documents a single TCR beta chain sequence. This record belongs to a study of response to subunit inactivated influenza vaccine. TCRdb re-analysed the RT-PCR reads in MiXCR, keeping a single row per CDR3 protein. Altogether over 650,000 distinct CDR3 sequences are present, about 18% being singletons, with the ten largest covering 11%. There are 17 residues in the CDR3. V gave up 2 bases and J gave up 0 bases, with 14 bases separating them. This TCR came from a man in his fifties or sixties who received an inactivated influenza vaccine. This material consisted of PBMCs from blood, taken 4 to 6 days after vaccination. The gene calls are TRBV12-3 or TRBV12-4 and TRBJ1-3, with D possibly TRBD1 on 6 matching bases. CDR3 region: CASSLSWTETSGNTIYF. The DNA of the CDR3 is TGTGCCAGCAGTTTATCTTGGACAGAAACCTCTGGAAACACCATATATTTT.